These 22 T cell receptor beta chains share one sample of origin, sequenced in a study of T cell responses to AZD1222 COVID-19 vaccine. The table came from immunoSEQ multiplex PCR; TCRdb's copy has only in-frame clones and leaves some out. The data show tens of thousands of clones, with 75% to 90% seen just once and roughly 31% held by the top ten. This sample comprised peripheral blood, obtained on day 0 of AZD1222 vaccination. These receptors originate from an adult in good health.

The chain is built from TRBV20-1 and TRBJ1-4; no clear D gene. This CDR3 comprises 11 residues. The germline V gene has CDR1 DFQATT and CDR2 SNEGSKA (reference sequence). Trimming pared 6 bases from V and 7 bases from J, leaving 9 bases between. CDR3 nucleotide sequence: TGCAGTGCCACGGCGAGTGAAAAACTGTTTTTT. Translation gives CSATASEKLFF.

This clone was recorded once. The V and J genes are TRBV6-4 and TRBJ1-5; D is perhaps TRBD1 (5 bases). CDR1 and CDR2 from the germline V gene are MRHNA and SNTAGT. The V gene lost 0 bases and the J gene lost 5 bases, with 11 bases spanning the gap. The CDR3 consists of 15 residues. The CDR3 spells CASSDSAGTDQPQHF. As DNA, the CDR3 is TGTGCCAGCAGTGACTCGGCAGGGACTGATCAGCCCCAGCATTTT.

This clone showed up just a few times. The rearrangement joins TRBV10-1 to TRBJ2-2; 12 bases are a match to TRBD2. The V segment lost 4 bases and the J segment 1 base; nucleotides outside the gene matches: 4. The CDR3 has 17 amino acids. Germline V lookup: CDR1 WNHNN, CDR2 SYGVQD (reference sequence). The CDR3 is CASSVLAGGQNTGELFF. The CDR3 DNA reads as TGCGCCAGCAGTGTACTAGCGGGAGGCCAGAACACCGGGGAGCTGTTTTTT.

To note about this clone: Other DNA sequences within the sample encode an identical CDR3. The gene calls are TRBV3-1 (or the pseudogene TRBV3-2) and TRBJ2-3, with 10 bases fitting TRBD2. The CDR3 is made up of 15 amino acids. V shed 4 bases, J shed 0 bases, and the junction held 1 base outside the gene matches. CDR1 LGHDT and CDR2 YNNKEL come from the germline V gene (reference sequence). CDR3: CASSPTSGSTDTQYF. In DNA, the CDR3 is TGTGCCAGCAGCCCGACTAGCGGGAGCACAGATACGCAGTATTTT.

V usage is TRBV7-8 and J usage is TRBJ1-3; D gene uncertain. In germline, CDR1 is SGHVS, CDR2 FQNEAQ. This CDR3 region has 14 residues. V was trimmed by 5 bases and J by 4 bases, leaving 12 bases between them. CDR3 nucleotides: TGTGCCAGCAGCCCAAGGGCGCCCGGAAACACCATATATTTT. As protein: CASSPRAPGNTIYF.

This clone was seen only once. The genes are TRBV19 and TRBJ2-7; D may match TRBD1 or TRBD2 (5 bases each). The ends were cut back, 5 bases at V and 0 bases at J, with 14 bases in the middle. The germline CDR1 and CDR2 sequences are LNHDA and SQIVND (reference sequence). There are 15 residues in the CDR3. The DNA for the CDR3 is TGTGCCAGTAGTCCCCTCCGGGACGGCTCCTACGAGCAGTACTTC. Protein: CASSPLRDGSYEQYF.

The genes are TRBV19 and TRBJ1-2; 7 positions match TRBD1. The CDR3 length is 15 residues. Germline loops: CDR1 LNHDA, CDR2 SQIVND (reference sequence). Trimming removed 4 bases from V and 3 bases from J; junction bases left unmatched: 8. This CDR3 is CASSTTGLGDYGYTF. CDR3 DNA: TGTGCCAGTAGTACGACAGGGTTGGGCGACTATGGCTACACCTTC. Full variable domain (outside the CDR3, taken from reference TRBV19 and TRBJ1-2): DGGITQSPKYLFRKEGQNVTLSCEQNLNHDAMYWYRQDPGQGLRLIYYSQIVNDFQKGDIAEGYSVSREKKESFPLTVTSAQKNPTAFYLCASSTTGLGDYGYTFGSGTRLTVV.

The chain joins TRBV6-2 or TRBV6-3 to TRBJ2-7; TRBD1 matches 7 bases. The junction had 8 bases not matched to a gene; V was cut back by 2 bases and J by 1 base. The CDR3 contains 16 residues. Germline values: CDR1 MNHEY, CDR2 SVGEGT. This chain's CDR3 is CASSYPGTANSYEQYF. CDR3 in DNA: TGTGCCAGCAGTTACCCCGGGACAGCGAATTCCTACGAGCAGTACTTC.

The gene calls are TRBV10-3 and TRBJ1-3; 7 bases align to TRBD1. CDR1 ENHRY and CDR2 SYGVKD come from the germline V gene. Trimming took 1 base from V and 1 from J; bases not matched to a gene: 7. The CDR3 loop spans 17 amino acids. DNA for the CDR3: TGTGCCATCAGTGAGTGGAGACAGGGTGCATCTGGAAACACCATATATTTT. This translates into CAISEWRQGASGNTIYF.

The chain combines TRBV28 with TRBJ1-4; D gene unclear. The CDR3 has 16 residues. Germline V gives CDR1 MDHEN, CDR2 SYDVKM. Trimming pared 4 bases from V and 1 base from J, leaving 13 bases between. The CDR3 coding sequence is TGTGCCAGCAGTTCCCCTGGAGGAAAAACTAATGAAAAACTGTTTTTT. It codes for CASSSPGGKTNEKLFF.

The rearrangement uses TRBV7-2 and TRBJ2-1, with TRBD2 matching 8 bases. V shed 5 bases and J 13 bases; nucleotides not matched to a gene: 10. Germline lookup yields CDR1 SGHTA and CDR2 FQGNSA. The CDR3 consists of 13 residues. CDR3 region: CASSPLGGRRQFF. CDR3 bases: TGTGCCAGCAGCCCCTTGGGCGGGAGGAGACAGTTCTTC.

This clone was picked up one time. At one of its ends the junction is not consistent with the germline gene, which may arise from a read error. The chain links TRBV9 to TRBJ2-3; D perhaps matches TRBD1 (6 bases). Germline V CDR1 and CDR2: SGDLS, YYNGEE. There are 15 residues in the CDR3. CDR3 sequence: CASTVSEGVTDTQYF. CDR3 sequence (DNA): TGTGCCAGCACCGTAAGCGAGGGGGTAACAGATACGCAGTATTTT.

The CDR3 region is CAWSVHDRGVSNQPQHF. CDR3 nucleotides: TGTGCCTGGAGTGTACACGATCGGGGGGTCAGCAATCAGCCCCAGCATTTT. This chain uses TRBV30 with TRBJ1-5, with a possible D match to TRBD1 (5 bases). Per the germline V gene, CDR1 is GTSNPN and CDR2 is SVGIG (reference sequence). V was trimmed by 0 bases and J by 1 base, leaving 16 bases between them. This CDR3 region has 17 residues.

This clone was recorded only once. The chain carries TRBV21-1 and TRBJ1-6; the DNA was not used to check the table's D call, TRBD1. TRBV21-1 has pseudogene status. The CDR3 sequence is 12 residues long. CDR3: CASTQCGSPLHF. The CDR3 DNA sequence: TGTGCCAGCACCCAGTGTGGTTCACCCCTCCACTTT.

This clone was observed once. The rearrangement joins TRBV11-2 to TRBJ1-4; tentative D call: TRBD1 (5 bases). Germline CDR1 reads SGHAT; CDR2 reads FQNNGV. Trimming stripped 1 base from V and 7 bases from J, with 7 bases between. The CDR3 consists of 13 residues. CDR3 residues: CASSLGGSEKLFF. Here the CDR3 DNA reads TGTGCCAGCAGCTTAGGGGGGTCTGAAAAACTGTTTTTT.

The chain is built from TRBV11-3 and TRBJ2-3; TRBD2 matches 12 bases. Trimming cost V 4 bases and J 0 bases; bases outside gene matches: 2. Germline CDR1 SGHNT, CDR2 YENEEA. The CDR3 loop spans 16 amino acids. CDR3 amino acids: CASSWGTSGSTDTQYF. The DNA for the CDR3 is TGTGCCAGCAGCTGGGGGACTAGCGGGAGCACAGATACGCAGTATTTT. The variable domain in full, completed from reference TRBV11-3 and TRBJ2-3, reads EAGVVQSPRYKIIEKKQPVAFWCNPISGHNTLYWYLQNLGQGPELLIRYENEEAVDDSQLPKDRFSAERLKGVDSTLKIQPAELGDSAVYLCASSWGTSGSTDTQYFGPGTRLTVL.

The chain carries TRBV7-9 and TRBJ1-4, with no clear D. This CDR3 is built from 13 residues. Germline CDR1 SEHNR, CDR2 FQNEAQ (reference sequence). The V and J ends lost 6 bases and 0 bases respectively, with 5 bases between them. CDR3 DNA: TGTGCCAGCAGTATCGCAACTAATGAAAAACTGTTTTTT. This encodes CASSIATNEKLFF.

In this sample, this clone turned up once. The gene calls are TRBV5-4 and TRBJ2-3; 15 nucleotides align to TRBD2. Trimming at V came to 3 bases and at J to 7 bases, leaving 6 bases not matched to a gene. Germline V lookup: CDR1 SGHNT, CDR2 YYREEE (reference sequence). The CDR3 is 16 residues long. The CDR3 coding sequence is TGTGCCAGCAGCTCCGGGACTAGCGGGAGGCTAAATACGCAGTATTTT. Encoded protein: CASSSGTSGRLNTQYF.

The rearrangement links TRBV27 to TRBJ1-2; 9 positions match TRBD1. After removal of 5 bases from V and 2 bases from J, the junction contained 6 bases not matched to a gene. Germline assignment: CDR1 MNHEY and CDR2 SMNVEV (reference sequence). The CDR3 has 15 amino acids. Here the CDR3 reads CASSHGTGNNYGYTF. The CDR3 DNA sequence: TGTGCCAGCAGTCACGGGACAGGGAACAACTATGGCTACACCTTC.

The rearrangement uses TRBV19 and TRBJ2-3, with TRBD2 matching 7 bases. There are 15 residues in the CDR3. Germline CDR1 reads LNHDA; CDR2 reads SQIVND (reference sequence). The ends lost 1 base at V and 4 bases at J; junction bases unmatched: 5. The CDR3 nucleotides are TGTGCCAGTAGTATAGGGCTAGCGGACCCAGATACGCAGTATTTT. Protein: CASSIGLADPDTQYF.

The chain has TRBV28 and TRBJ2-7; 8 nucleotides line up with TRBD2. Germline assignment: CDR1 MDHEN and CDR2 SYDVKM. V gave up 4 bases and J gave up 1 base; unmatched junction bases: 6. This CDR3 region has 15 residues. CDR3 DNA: TGTGCCAGCAGTTCTACTCTAGCGGGTTCCTACGAGCAGTACTTC. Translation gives CASSSTLAGSYEQYF. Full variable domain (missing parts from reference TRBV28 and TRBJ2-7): DVKVTQSSRYLVKRTGEKVFLECVQDMDHENMFWYRQDPGLGLRLIYFSYDVKMKEKGDIPEGYSVSREKKERFSLILESASTNQTSMYLCASSSTLAGSYEQYFGPGTRLTVT.

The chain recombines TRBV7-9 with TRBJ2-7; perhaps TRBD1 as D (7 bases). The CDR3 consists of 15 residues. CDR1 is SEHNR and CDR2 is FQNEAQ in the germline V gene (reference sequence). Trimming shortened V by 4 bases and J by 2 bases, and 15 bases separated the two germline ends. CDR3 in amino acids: CASSYTGDFTYEQYF. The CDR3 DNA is TGTGCCAGCAGCTATACAGGGGACTTTACCTACGAGCAGTACTTC. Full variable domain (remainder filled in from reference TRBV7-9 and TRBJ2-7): DTGVSQNPRHKITKRGQNVTFRCDPISEHNRLYWYRQTLGQGPEFLTYFQNEAQLEKSRLLSDRFSAERPKGSFSTLEIQRTEQGDSAMYLCASSYTGDFTYEQYFGPGTRLTVT.